This paragraph reports one T cell receptor (beta chain). This record comes from a study of blood T cell repertoires in COVID-19. The CDR3 sequence is 17 residues long. Germline V gives CDR1 SEHNR, CDR2 FQNEAQ (reference sequence). V lost 3 bases to trimming and J lost 0 bases, with 14 bases between them. Per the original data handling: Reference gene primer amplification gave estimated nucleated cell counts. Here immunoSEQ multiplex PCR was the method, and the copy in TCRdb shows in-frame clones only, minus some. The V and J calls and the clone size are those of that table, but D and trimming were determined from the DNA. Among 150,000 to 200,000 clones listed, about 88% were seen once.

The chain is built from TRBV7-9 and TRBJ1-4; D not resolved. The sample was peripheral blood. This sequence was found in a man aged 18 to 29 with acute or convalescent COVID-19. CDR3 nucleotide sequence: TGTGCCAGCAGCTTGGGAGCGGTGTTGGCAACTAATGAAAAACTGTTTTTT. It yields the protein CASSLGAVLATNEKLFF.